The next 2 T cell receptor beta chains were all read from a single sample in a study of cytomegalovirus exposure and HLA in healthy donors (dated by TCRdb to 2017 to 2019). The library came from the immunoSEQ multiplex PCR assay. For the multiplex PCR, a mixture combining 60 forward primers for TCR Vbeta segments and 13 reverse primers for TCR Jbeta segments was used. The table comes from immuneACCESS by way of TCRdb, which keeps in-frame sequences with V and J called. Part of the clones is missing from these tables; in studies checked, under half for an unresolved V gene and the rest for unknown reasons. This sample gives about 140,000 clones in total; 80% of them show up just once. The top ten hold 4% to 5.5% of the sample. The source material was PBMCs. The receptors come from a man aged 25 to 40 in good health.

The chain has TRBV7-3 and TRBJ1-1; 8 bases map to TRBD1. This CDR3 spans 15 amino acids. Trimming removed 5 bases from V and 8 bases from J; junction bases left unmatched: 13. The germline gives CDR1 SGHTA, CDR2 FQGTGA. This chain's CDR3 is CASSGRTGLFEEAFF. CDR3 nucleotides: TGTGCCAGCAGCGGACGGACAGGGCTTTTTGAGGAAGCTTTCTTT.

The gene calls are TRBV7-9 and TRBJ2-2; D is possibly TRBD2 (6 bases). The germline V gene has CDR1 SEHNR and CDR2 FQNEAQ (reference sequence). The V end was cut by 1 base, the J end by 5 bases, with 11 bases between. The CDR3 extends over 15 amino acids. This CDR3 reads CASSLVNRGTGELFF. As DNA, the CDR3 is TGTGCCAGCAGCTTAGTAAACCGGGGGACCGGGGAGCTGTTTTTT.